This TCR beta chain stems from a study of immune evolution from preneoplasia to lung adenocarcinoma. Overall study context: HLA loss of heterozygosity: under 7.5% AIS, about 15% MIA, about 35% ADC, none AAH. Study outcomes and limitations: Clonality was highest in normal lung, lower in later-stage lesions apparently. Top clone frequencies peaked in normal lung, apparently declining through invasive adenocarcinoma.

The CDR3 is 15 residues long. V trimming: 5 bases; J trimming: 7 bases; junction bases outside the gene matches: 6. CDR1 and CDR2 (germline): MNHNS, SASEGT. In regard to this clone: Its antigen is unidentified.

Measured with immunoSEQ multiplex PCR; TCRdb has only the in-frame clones, and not every one. The data show fewer than 6,500 clones, about 80% seen once. The specimen sequenced was FFPE minimally invasive lung adenocarcinoma tissue. The rearrangement uses TRBV6-1 and TRBJ2-1, with 12 bases aligning to TRBD2. This sequence was found in a person aged 60-80 years with lung adenocarcinoma. CDR3: CASSRLAGDRNEQFF. CDR3 in DNA: TGTGCCAGCAGTCGACTAGCGGGAGATCGAAATGAGCAGTTCTTC.